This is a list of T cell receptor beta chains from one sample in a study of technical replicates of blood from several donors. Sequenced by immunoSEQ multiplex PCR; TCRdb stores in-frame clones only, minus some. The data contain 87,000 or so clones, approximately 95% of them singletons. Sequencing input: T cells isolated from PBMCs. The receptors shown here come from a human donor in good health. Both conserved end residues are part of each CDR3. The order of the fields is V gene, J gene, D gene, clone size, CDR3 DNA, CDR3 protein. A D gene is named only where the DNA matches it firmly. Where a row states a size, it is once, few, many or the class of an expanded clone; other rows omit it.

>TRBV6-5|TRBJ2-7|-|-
TGTGCCAGCAGTTACTTTGGACAGTATGACTACGAGCAGTACTTC
CASSYFGQYDYEQYF
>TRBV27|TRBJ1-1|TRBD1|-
TGTGCCAGTATGACAGGGAACACAATGAACACTGAAGCTTTCTTT
CASMTGNTMNTEAFF
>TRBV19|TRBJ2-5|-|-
TGTGCCAGTAGTATTATGGACAGTGCCCAAGAAACCCAGTACTTC
CASSIMDSAQETQYF
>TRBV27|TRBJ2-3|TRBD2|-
TGTGCCAGCAGTTCGGGACTAGCGGGGCCAGATACGCAGTATTTT
CASSSGLAGPDTQYF
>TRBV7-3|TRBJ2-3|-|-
TGTGCCAGCAGCTTGGAGGCAAGGACAGATACGCAGTATTTT
CASSLEARTDTQYF
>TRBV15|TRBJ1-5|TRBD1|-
TGTGCCACCAGCAGGTACCTTATAGGGACAGGGGATCAGCCCCAGCATTTT
CATSRYLIGTGDQPQHF
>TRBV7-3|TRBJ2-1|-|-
TGTGCCAGCAGCTACCAAGCGGACCTCTCCTACAATGAGCAGTTCTTC
CASSYQADLSYNEQFF
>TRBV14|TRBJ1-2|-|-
TGTGCCAGCAGCGGCTTAGGGGTACGTCAATTGCGGGGCTATGGCTACACCTTC
CASSGLGVRQLRGYGYTF
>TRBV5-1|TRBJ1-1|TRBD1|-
TGCGCCAGCAGCTTGGGGGACAGGGCGAACACTGAAGCTTTCTTT
CASSLGDRANTEAFF
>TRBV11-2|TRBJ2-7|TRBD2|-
TGTGCCAGCAGTATGACTAGCGGGAGGGCCTACGAGCAGTACTTC
CASSMTSGRAYEQYF
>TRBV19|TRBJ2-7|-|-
TGTGCCAGTAGTATCAGTAGCTGGTCGTACGAGCAGTACTTC
CASSISSWSYEQYF
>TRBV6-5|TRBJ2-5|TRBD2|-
TGTGCCAGCAGTCTATCTAGCGGGAGCATGGAGACCCAGTACTTC
CASSLSSGSMETQYF
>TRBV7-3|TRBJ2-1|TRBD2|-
TGTGCCAGCAGCTCCCGACTAGCGGGAGGGGGGTTACCGGGGTCCTACAATGAGCAGTTCTTC
CASSSRLAGGGLPGSYNEQFF
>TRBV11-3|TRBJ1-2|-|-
TGTGCCATACAGGGTACGGATGGCTACACCTTC
CAIQGTDGYTF
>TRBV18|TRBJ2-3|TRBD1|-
TGTGCCAGCTCACCGCGGACAGGGGCAGATACGCAGTATTTT
CASSPRTGADTQYF
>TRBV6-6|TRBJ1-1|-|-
TGTGCCAGCAGTTACCCAGGGGCCTGGGGTACTGAAGCTTTCTTT
CASSYPGAWGTEAFF
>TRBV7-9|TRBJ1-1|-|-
TGTGCCAGCACCCCGCGGACTGAAGCTTTCTTT
CASTPRTEAFF
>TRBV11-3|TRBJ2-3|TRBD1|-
TGTGCCAGCAGTCCTAACAGGGGAACAGATACGCAGTATTTT
CASSPNRGTDTQYF
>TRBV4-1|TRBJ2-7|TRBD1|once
TGCGCCAGCAGCCAAGGAGAGGGACAGGGGTTTGTGCAGTACTTC
CASSQGEGQGFVQYF
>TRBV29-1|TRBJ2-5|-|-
TGCAGCGTTGAAGATCTCGGGGGAGAACAAGAGACCCAGTACTTC
CSVEDLGGEQETQYF
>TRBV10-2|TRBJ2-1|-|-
TGCGCCAGCAGGACGGGGGTTGAGCAGTTCTTC
CASRTGVEQFF
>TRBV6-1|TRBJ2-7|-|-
TGTGCCAGCAGTGAAGGGCTAGCGAACTCCTACGAGCAGTACTTC
CASSEGLANSYEQYF
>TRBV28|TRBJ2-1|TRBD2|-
TGTGCCAGCAGTGTAAGCGGGAGGGCCTCCTACAATGAGCAGTTCTTC
CASSVSGRASYNEQFF